The next 7 T cell receptor beta chains were all read from a single sample in a study of OX40 agonist ivuxolimab in advanced cancers. Assay used: immunoSEQ multiplex PCR; TCRdb lists only in-frame clones, some missing. Of around 79,000 clones listed, about 91% are singletons. The specimen comprised CD4+ or CD8+ T cells sorted from blood, sampled in a trial of the OX40 agonist ivuxolimab. The receptor set was obtained from an adult with an advanced solid tumor such as melanoma, head and neck, liver or kidney cancer.

V gene TRBV30 combines with J gene TRBJ2-7; D may be TRBD2 (5 bases). Between the trimmed V and J ends, which lost 0 bases and 5 bases, there was a span of 11 bases. Per germline, CDR1 GTSNPN and CDR2 SVGIG (reference sequence). The CDR3 runs 13 residues. In DNA form, the CDR3 reads TGTGCCTGGAGTGTACAATGGGGAGACGAGCAGTACTTC. Translation: CAWSVQWGDEQYF. The variable domain in full, completed from reference TRBV30 and TRBJ2-7, reads SQTIHQWPATLVQPVGSPLSLECTVEGTSNPNLYWYRQAAGRGLQLLFYSVGIGQISSEVPQNLSASRPQDRQFILSSKKLLLSDSGFYLCAWSVQWGDEQYFGPGTRLTVT.

V and J are TRBV18 and TRBJ1-1; the D gene is possibly TRBD1 (5 bases). The CDR3 runs 13 residues. Germline CDR1 is KGHSH and CDR2 is LQKENI. V dropped 2 bases and J dropped 6 bases, with 10 bases sitting between them. The CDR3 nucleotides are TGTGCCAGCTCACCAAATCTAGGGGCTGAAGCTTTCTTT. Amino acids: CASSPNLGAEAFF.

The chain uses TRBV7-2 and TRBJ2-1; 10 nucleotides align to TRBD2. Germline loops: CDR1 SGHTA, CDR2 FQGNSA. The CDR3 spans 12 residues. The V gene end was trimmed by 7 bases and the J gene end by 14 bases; junction bases not matched to a gene: 8. CDR3 amino acids: CASTLQGLAKFF. DNA for the CDR3: TGTGCCAGCACCCTACAGGGACTAGCGAAGTTCTTC. The whole variable domain, filled in from reference TRBV7-2 and TRBJ2-1, reads GAGVSQSPSNKVTEKGKDVELRCDPISGHTALYWYRQSLGQGLEFLIYFQGNSAPDKSGLPSDRFSAERTGGSVSTLTIQRTQQEDSAVYLCASTLQGLAKFFGPGTRLTVL.

The rearrangement uses TRBV5-1 and TRBJ1-4; the D gene is possibly TRBD1 (6 bases). Germline loops: CDR1 SGHRS, CDR2 YFSETQ. The CDR3 has 16 residues. Trimming took 4 bases from V and 8 from J, leaving 21 bases between them. The CDR3 is CASSLIVGTRDEKLFF. Here the CDR3 DNA reads TGCGCCAGCAGCCTTATAGTCGGGACACGGGACGAAAAACTGTTTTTT.

The CDR3 nucleotides read TGTGCCAGCACTCTGCAGGGAACCTATGGCTACACCTTC. The encoded protein is CASTLQGTYGYTF. The chain employs TRBV7-9 and TRBJ1-2, with D possibly being TRBD1 (5 bases). Germline V gene lookup returns CDR1 SEHNR and CDR2 FQNEAQ (reference sequence). With 7 bases removed from V and 4 bases from J, the gap between germline ends came to 13 bases. The CDR3 runs 13 residues.

This chain links TRBV21-1 with TRBJ1-2. TRBV21-1 is a known pseudogene. The length of the CDR3 is 15 residues. The CDR3 sequence is CASSKDGQGGYGYTF. The CDR3 DNA is TGTGCCAGCAGCAAAGATGGGCAGGGCGGGTATGGCTACACCTTC.

V gene TRBV28 combines with J gene TRBJ2-1; D may be TRBD1 or TRBD2 (5 bases each). The V and J ends lost 4 bases and 8 bases respectively, with 15 bases between them. Germline-derived CDR1 and CDR2 are MDHEN and SYDVKM. The CDR3 contains 14 residues. The CDR3 DNA reads TGTGCCAGCAGTTCCACCGGGACGGTCCATGAGCAGTTCTTC. Amino acid sequence: CASSSTGTVHEQFF.